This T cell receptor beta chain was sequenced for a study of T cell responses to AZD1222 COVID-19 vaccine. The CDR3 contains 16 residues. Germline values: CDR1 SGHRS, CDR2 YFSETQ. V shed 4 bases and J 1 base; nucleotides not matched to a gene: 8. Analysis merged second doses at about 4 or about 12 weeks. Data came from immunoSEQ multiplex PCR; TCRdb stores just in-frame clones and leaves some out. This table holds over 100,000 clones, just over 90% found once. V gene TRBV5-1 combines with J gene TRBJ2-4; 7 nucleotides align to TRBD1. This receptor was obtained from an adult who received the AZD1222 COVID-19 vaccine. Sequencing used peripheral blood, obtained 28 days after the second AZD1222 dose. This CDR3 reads CASSRTGAAAKNIQYF. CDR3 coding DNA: TGCGCCAGCAGCAGAACAGGGGCGGCGGCCAAAAACATTCAGTACTTC.